This TCR beta chain was obtained from a study of memory CD4+ T cells and cytomegalovirus serostatus. Sequenced by immunoSEQ multiplex PCR; TCRdb stores in-frame clones only, minus some. Of about 57,000 clones detected, around 85% appear once; the ten largest clones hold around 0.83%. Single viable CD3+CD4+CD8-CD45RO+ cells were sorted as the memory CD4+ T cells. Only a few counts were recorded for this clone. V lost 5 bases to trimming and J lost 2 bases, with 9 bases between them. CDR1 and CDR2 (germline): KGHSH, LQKENI. The CDR3 is made up of 13 amino acids. The V gene is TRBV18, the J gene TRBJ1-2; a possible D gene is TRBD1 (6 bases). This clonotype originated in an adult in good health and CMV-seronegative. The specimen was memory CD4+ T cells from blood. CDR3 region: CASSEGTNYGYTF. DNA of the CDR3: TGTGCCAGCTCAGAAGGGACAAACTATGGCTACACCTTC. Supplemented by reference TRBV18 and TRBJ1-2, the full variable domain reads NAGVMQNPRHLVRRRGQEARLRCSPMKGHSHVYWYRQLPEEGLKFMVYLQKENIIDESGMPKERFSAEFPKEGPSILRIQQVVRGDSAAYFCASSEGTNYGYTFGSGTRLTVV.